The next 19 T cell receptor beta chains were all read from a single sample in a study of T cell responses to AZD1222 COVID-19 vaccine. Sequencing used immunoSEQ multiplex PCR; TCRdb keeps in-frame clones, though not all of them. The profile shows about 150,000 clones, about nine tenths of them singletons. Sequences were derived from peripheral blood, sampled 28 days after the second AZD1222 dose. The receptors here all came from an adult who received the AZD1222 COVID-19 vaccine.

This rearrangement joins TRBV4-1 to TRBJ2-7; 7 bases match TRBD1. Germline V CDR1 and CDR2: MGHRA, YSYEKL. This CDR3 region has 14 residues. Germline trimming cut 4 bases from V and 2 bases from J; bases unmatched to any gene: 5. CDR3 DNA sequence: TGCGCCAGCAGCCCAGGGGGAATCACCTACGAGCAGTACTTC. Translated: CASSPGGITYEQYF.

The chain carries TRBV29-1 and TRBJ2-7, with D tentatively TRBD1 or TRBD2 (5 bases each). Per germline, CDR1 SQVTM and CDR2 ANQGSEA. The CDR3 contains 12 residues. Trimming stripped 4 bases from V and 3 bases from J, with 10 bases between. The CDR3 here is CSVGDGGYEQYF. Written as DNA, the CDR3 is TGCAGCGTTGGGGACGGAGGCTACGAGCAGTACTTC.

This clone was recorded only once. This chain links TRBV5-1 with TRBJ1-1; D may be TRBD1 (5 bases). Looked up from germline, CDR1 is SGHRS and CDR2 is YFSETQ. The CDR3 runs 14 residues. V was pared by 0 bases and J by 5 bases, with 11 bases between. The CDR3 sequence: CASSLEAGRTEAFF. The CDR3 DNA reads as TGCGCCAGCAGCTTGGAGGCAGGGAGGACTGAAGCTTTCTTT.

DNA for the CDR3: TGTGCCAGCAGTGAAAGTTGGCCACTAGCGGTTAATAATGAGCAGTTCTTC. Translated: CASSESWPLAVNNEQFF. The chain links TRBV2 to TRBJ2-1; 8 nucleotides line up with TRBD2. Germline V gene sequence: CDR1 SNHLY, CDR2 FYNNEI. J gave up 7 bases and V 2 bases, and 13 bases lay outside the gene matches. The CDR3 runs to 17 residues.

This chain connects TRBV2 to TRBJ1-2, with 7 positions matching TRBD1. The junction had 25 bases not matched to a gene; V was cut back by 5 bases and J by 1 base. The CDR3 sequence is 21 residues long. Germline values: CDR1 SNHLY, CDR2 FYNNEI. The CDR3 bases are TGTGCCAGCAGTCAAAAAAGGGACAGCTGGCTGGTAGGACTAATTAACTATGGCTACACCTTC. The encoded protein is CASSQKRDSWLVGLINYGYTF.

The J gene is TRBJ1-2, the V gene TRBV7-6, with D possibly TRBD1 on 5 matching bases. The V end was cut by 5 bases, the J end by 4 bases, with 26 bases between. This CDR3 is 18 amino acids long. Germline-derived CDR1 and CDR2 are SGHVS and FNYEAQ. The CDR3 protein is CASSPRARAPRDSYGYTF. The CDR3 nucleotides are TGTGCCAGCAGCCCCCGCGCCAGGGCTCCCCGAGACTCCTATGGCTACACCTTC.

The chain joins TRBV19 to TRBJ1-2, with D hard to call. There are 13 residues in the CDR3. Germline CDR1 is LNHDA and CDR2 is SQIVND (reference sequence). V lost 2 bases, J lost 4 bases, and 8 bases lay in between. In nucleotides, the CDR3 is TGTGCCAGTAGTATACTTTACAGCTATGGCTACACCTTC. Translated: CASSILYSYGYTF.

The J gene is TRBJ1-3, the V gene TRBV4-1; D ambiguous. The CDR3 is 16 amino acids. Trimming took off 4 bases at V and 4 bases at J, with 17 bases between the two ends. In germline, CDR1 is MGHRA, CDR2 YSYEKL. The CDR3 nucleotides are TGCGCCAGCAGCCGCCGTAATAGGGATTCAGGAAACACCATATATTTT. The encoded protein is CASSRRNRDSGNTIYF.

The CDR3 here is CASSFWTGSGANVLTF. CDR3 in DNA: TGTGCCAGTAGTTTCTGGACAGGCTCTGGGGCCAACGTCCTGACTTTC. The rearrangement links TRBV19 to TRBJ2-6; 7 bases align to TRBD1. The CDR3 extends over 16 amino acids. J was trimmed by 0 bases and V by 5 bases; bases with no gene match: 4. Germline lookup yields CDR1 LNHDA and CDR2 SQIVND (reference sequence). Complete variable domain (other parts from reference TRBV19 and TRBJ2-6): DGGITQSPKYLFRKEGQNVTLSCEQNLNHDAMYWYRQDPGQGLRLIYYSQIVNDFQKGDIAEGYSVSREKKESFPLTVTSAQKNPTAFYLCASSFWTGSGANVLTFGAGSRLTVL.

The chain is built from TRBV4-3 and TRBJ2-3; no clear D. The CDR3 runs to 13 residues. Trimming removed 0 bases from V and 4 bases from J, with 5 bases in between. CDR1 LGHNA and CDR2 YSLEER come from the germline V gene. The CDR3 DNA follows: TGCGCCAGCAGCCAAGAATACGCAGATACGCAGTATTTT. Translating it yields CASSQEYADTQYF.

The chain's CDR3 is CASSQGPGRFYNEQFF. DNA for the CDR3: TGCGCCAGCAGCCAAGGTCCTGGACGCTTTTACAATGAGCAGTTCTTC. The chain uses TRBV4-1 and TRBJ2-1; D gene uncertain. The CDR3 loop spans 16 amino acids. The ends were cut back, 1 base at V and 4 bases at J, with 14 bases in the middle. The germline CDR1 and CDR2 sequences are MGHRA and YSYEKL.

The V gene is TRBV21-1, the J gene TRBJ2-7; the D segment call TRBD2 is taken from the table without a DNA check. TRBV21-1 is annotated as a pseudogene. This CDR3 contains 15 residues. CDR3 region: CASSKGAGGFMEQYF. DNA of the CDR3: TGTGCCAGCAGCAAAGGAGCGGGAGGGTTTATGGAGCAGTACTTC.

This clone has just a few counts. V is TRBV6-2 or TRBV6-3 and J is TRBJ1-1; weak D call: TRBD1 (6 bases). V lost 0 bases and J 8 bases, leaving 7 bases between the germline ends. The CDR3 contains 12 residues. The germline V gene encodes CDR1 MNHEY and CDR2 SVGEGT. The CDR3 spells CASSYSQGEAFF. The CDR3 DNA reads as TGTGCCAGCAGTTACTCGCAGGGGGAAGCTTTCTTT.

This clone showed up just once. The chain combines TRBV13 with TRBJ2-7, with D perhaps matching TRBD1 or TRBD2 (7 bases each). Trimming took off 1 base at V and 3 bases at J, with 34 bases between the two ends. Germline V gene sequence: CDR1 PRHDT, CDR2 FYEKMQ (reference sequence). This CDR3 region has 22 residues. The CDR3 here is CASSLVGLGERGSEGADYEQYF. The CDR3 nucleotides are TGTGCCAGCAGCTTAGTGGGTCTTGGGGAGCGGGGCTCTGAGGGGGCAGACTACGAGCAGTACTTC. The full variable domain, in which reference TRBV13 and TRBJ2-7 provide the parts outside the CDR3, is AAGVIQSPRHLIKEKRETATLKCYPIPRHDTVYWYQQGPGQDPQFLISFYEKMQSDKGSIPDRFSAQQFSDYHSELNMSSLELGDSALYFCASSLVGLGERGSEGADYEQYFGPGTRLTVT.

This sequence joins TRBV27 and TRBJ1-2; a weak D match, TRBD1 (5 bases). Trimming stripped 3 bases from V and 4 bases from J, with 15 bases between. CDR3 length equals 15 residues. CDR1 MNHEY and CDR2 SMNVEV come from the germline V gene (reference sequence). The CDR3, as DNA: TGTGCCAGCAGTTTGTCAGGGTTCCGGTCCTATGGCTACACCTTC. Amino acid sequence: CASSLSGFRSYGYTF.

This clone was seen more than once but under ten times. V gene TRBV11-2 combines with J gene TRBJ1-6, with TRBD1 as a possible D gene (6 bases). Trimming pared 5 bases from V and 6 bases from J, leaving 11 bases between. This CDR3 is 14 amino acids long. CDR1 is SGHAT and CDR2 is FQNNGV in the germline V gene. The CDR3, as DNA: TGTGCCAGCAGCAGCTCGGACAGTAATTCACCCCTCCACTTT. This encodes CASSSSDSNSPLHF.

This chain connects TRBV6-5 to TRBJ1-2; D ambiguous. Germline CDR1 and CDR2: MNHEY and SVGAGI. Trimming took off 6 bases at V and 7 bases at J, with 18 bases between the two ends. The CDR3 loop spans 14 amino acids. As DNA, the CDR3 is TGTGCCAGCAGCGCTTCCCTTCAGGCGGCTGGCTACACCTTC. Translating it yields CASSASLQAAGYTF.

The chain has TRBV12-3 or TRBV12-4 and TRBJ2-5; tentative D call: TRBD1 (5 bases). V lost 3 bases, J lost 4 bases, and 9 bases lay in between. The CDR3 runs to 13 residues. As DNA, the CDR3 is TGTGCCAGCAGTTTTGGGGCTGCAGAGACCCAGTACTTC. Residues: CASSFGAAETQYF.

The chain employs TRBV7-9 and TRBJ1-3; the D gene is possibly TRBD1 (5 bases). Germline-derived CDR1 and CDR2 are SEHNR and FQNEAQ (reference sequence). Trimming pared 3 bases from V and 0 bases from J, leaving 15 bases between. CDR3 size: 17 residues. The CDR3 spells CASSFIPGPSSGNTIYF. CDR3 DNA: TGTGCCAGCAGCTTTATTCCGGGACCGTCCTCTGGAAACACCATATATTTT.